This T cell receptor (beta chain) came from a study of identical twins' blood T cells. Study context: Roughly 50 million reads came from approximately twelve libraries, six alpha, six beta.

Study-level points and caveats: Twins shared more top CDR3 clonotypes than unrelated donors did.

Comments on this clonotype: Its target is unknown. This clone may be a read error of a much larger clone one base away.

Germline lookup yields CDR1 SGDLS and CDR2 YYNGEE. V was clipped by 1 base and J by 1 base, with 10 bases between them. The CDR3 is 15 amino acids. Libraries were made from RNA as TCR cDNA, using a modified protocol. Sample barcodes were added at both library ends during cDNA synthesis. Using its own MiXCR run on the 5' RACE reads, TCRdb lists one record per CDR3 protein. Of 350,000 to 450,000 distinct CDR3 sequences detected, roughly 28% appear once; the ten largest clones hold 6.1%. Sequencing was done on a sample of PBMCs. The V and J genes are TRBV9 and TRBJ2-3; D not certain. This receptor was obtained from a woman aged 18 to 55 in good health. CDR3 protein: CASSVYSQGTDTQYF. The CDR3 coding sequence is TGTGCCAGCAGCGTATACAGCCAAGGCACAGATACGCAGTATTTT.